This passage covers 13 T cell receptor beta chains from one sample sequenced in a study of cytomegalovirus exposure and HLA in healthy donors. The PCR had 60 Vbeta and 13 Jbeta primers. TCRdb's copy holds only in-frame clones and misses some; the assay was immunoSEQ multiplex PCR. The sample yields 110,000 or so clones, approximately 80% seen once. Sequenced sample: PBMCs. The origin of the receptors is a man aged 50 or older in good health and CMV-seropositive.

The chain is built from TRBV9 and TRBJ2-3; 9 bases align to TRBD2. In germline, CDR1 is SGDLS, CDR2 YYNGEE. The CDR3 totals 15 residues. Trimming at V came to 2 bases and at J to 3 bases, leaving 4 bases not matched to a gene. CDR3 nucleotide sequence: TGTGCCAGCAGCGTGTTCGCGGGGGGGACAGATACGCAGTATTTT. Its translation is CASSVFAGGTDTQYF.

The rearrangement links TRBV4-2 to TRBJ1-2; no reliable D call. The germline V and J ends were trimmed by 0 bases and 6 bases, with 11 bases remaining between them. The germline V gene has CDR1 LGHNA and CDR2 YNFKEQ. CDR3 length: 14 residues. The CDR3 nucleotides are TGTGCCAGCAGCCAAGACCCCCCCTATGATGGCTACACCTTC. It specifies CASSQDPPYDGYTF.

The chain uses TRBV5-1 and TRBJ2-3, with D perhaps TRBD1 (5 bases). Trimming took 0 bases from V and 0 from J, leaving 8 bases between them. The CDR3 spans 15 residues. From germline, CDR1 is SGHRS and CDR2 YFSETQ. The CDR3 sequence: CASSLGAGSTDTQYF. The CDR3 DNA reads as TGCGCCAGCAGCTTGGGGGCAGGGAGCACAGATACGCAGTATTTT.

The chain combines TRBV19 with TRBJ1-1; TRBD1 might be the D (6 bases). The CDR3 is made up of 14 amino acids. In germline, CDR1 is LNHDA, CDR2 SQIVND (reference sequence). V was clipped by 2 bases and J by 2 bases, with 9 bases between them. For the CDR3, the DNA is TGTGCCAGTAGTATAAAAGGGGGTAACACTGAAGCTTTCTTT. Protein: CASSIKGGNTEAFF.

This rearrangement joins TRBV18 to TRBJ1-1; 8 bases are shared with TRBD1. Trimming took 3 bases from V and 1 from J; bases not matched to a gene: 7. Germline-derived CDR1 and CDR2 are KGHSH and LQKENI. This CDR3 region has 16 residues. CDR3 region: CASSPPPGTGNTEAFF. The CDR3 DNA reads TGTGCCAGCTCACCCCCACCGGGGACAGGGAACACTGAAGCTTTCTTT.

The V call is TRBV5-6, the J call TRBJ2-6; no clear D gene. Trimming shortened V by 4 bases and J by 4 bases, and 18 bases separated the two germline ends. In germline, CDR1 is SGHDT, CDR2 YYEEEE. This CDR3 is 17 amino acids long. Here the CDR3 DNA reads TGTGCCAGCAGCGCAGGAAGTAGGTTGTCCGGGGCCAACGTCCTGACTTTC. Amino acid sequence: CASSAGSRLSGANVLTF.

The chain couples TRBV28 to TRBJ2-7; D not certain. CDR3 length: 15 amino acids. Trimming took off 3 bases at V and 5 bases at J, with 17 bases between the two ends. The germline CDR1 and CDR2 sequences are MDHEN and SYDVKM. CDR3 region: CASSFKAAQRNEQYF. The CDR3 DNA is TGTGCCAGCAGTTTCAAGGCGGCGCAAAGGAACGAGCAGTACTTC.

The rearrangement uses TRBV7-2 and TRBJ1-1; tentative D call: TRBD1 (6 bases). With 3 bases removed from V and 4 bases from J, the gap between germline ends came to 9 bases. The CDR3 covers 13 residues. CDR1 is SGHTA and CDR2 is FQGNSA in the germline V gene. The CDR3, as DNA: TGTGCCAGCAGCTTCACAGGGATCACTGAAGCTTTCTTT. Protein: CASSFTGITEAFF.

The chain employs TRBV7-2 and TRBJ2-3; unclear D gene. Deletions cut 2 bases from V and 1 base from J, with 7 bases between. Germline CDR1 SGHTA, CDR2 FQGNSA. The CDR3 is 14 residues long. CDR3 amino acids: CASSLLSGTDTQYF. The CDR3 bases are TGTGCCAGCAGCTTACTGAGCGGCACAGATACGCAGTATTTT.

The chain carries TRBV27 and TRBJ2-3; D is perhaps TRBD2 (5 bases). Germline loops: CDR1 MNHEY, CDR2 SMNVEV (reference sequence). V was shortened by 1 base and J by 10 bases, with 12 bases between the two germline ends. CDR3 length: 13 residues. CDR3 loop: CASSLWYGIAQYF. CDR3 bases: TGTGCCAGCAGTTTATGGTACGGGATTGCGCAGTATTTT.

The chain combines TRBV10-2 with TRBJ1-6, with TRBD1 matching over 7 bases. Germline-derived CDR1 and CDR2 are WSHSY and SAAADI. This CDR3 contains 12 residues. Losses at the gene ends were 4 bases for V and 12 bases for J; bases not matched to a gene: 3. For the CDR3, the DNA is TGCGCCAGCAGTGCAGACAGGGAACCCCTCCACTTT. Amino acids: CASSADREPLHF.

The V gene is TRBV18, the J gene TRBJ2-7, with 9 bases identical to TRBD2. The length of the CDR3 is 14 residues. V gave up 4 bases and J gave up 4 bases; unmatched junction bases: 5. Germline V CDR1 and CDR2: KGHSH, LQKENI. The CDR3 protein is CASSRGSGRYEQYF. The CDR3 DNA reads as TGTGCCAGCTCACGGGGTAGCGGGAGATACGAGCAGTACTTC.

This chain joins TRBV13 and TRBJ1-2, with 8 bases that match TRBD1. The CDR3 is made up of 13 amino acids. CDR1 is PRHDT, CDR2 FYEKMQ, per germline (reference sequence). The V and J ends lost 2 bases and 5 bases, in that order; junction bases with no gene match: 1. For the CDR3, the DNA is TGTGCCAGCAGCTTACAGGGGGCTTATGGCTACACCTTC. Its protein is CASSLQGAYGYTF.